This TCR beta chain was retrieved from a study of CD8 T cells in Susac syndrome. Germline V gene lookup returns CDR1 WSHSY and CDR2 SAAADI. The CDR3 consists of 14 residues. The V and J ends lost 4 bases and 1 base respectively, with 11 bases between them. Random hexamers primed reverse transcription of about 0.45 to 1 ug RNA. MiXCR, applied by TCRdb to the immunoSEQ multiplex PCR reads, yields one record per CDR3 protein. The sample consists of under 200,000 distinct CDR3 sequences, under 95% of them appearing once. The source material was CD4+ T cells from PBMCs. The clonotype comes from a human donor with Susac syndrome. V is TRBV10-2 and J is TRBJ2-7; no firm D call. This CDR3 reads CASSVGPGSYEQYF. CDR3 nucleotides: TGCGCCAGCAGTGTTGGGCCTGGATCCTACGAGCAGTACTTC.